Listed below are T cell receptor beta chains from one sample, sequenced in a study of T cell responses to AZD1222 COVID-19 vaccine. Assay: immunoSEQ multiplex PCR; the TCRdb copy retains only in-frame clones and omits some. Counted here are 150,000 or so clones, 90% occurring once; the ten biggest clones make up about 5.9%. The sequences come from peripheral blood, collected 28 days after the second AZD1222 dose. These receptor sequences come from an adult who received the AZD1222 COVID-19 vaccine. Both conserved end residues are part of each CDR3. D genes are given only for firm matches.

NA | TRBJ2-7 | TRBV12-1 | CASSSQTGDYEQYF | TGTGCCAGCAGCTCCCAGACAGGGGACTACGAGCAGTACTTC
TRBD1 | TRBJ2-1 | TRBV5-1 | CASSDRVNEQFF | TGCGCCAGCAGCGACAGGGTCAATGAGCAGTTCTTC
NA | TRBJ1-2 | TRBV20-1 | CSARDTHGYTF | TGCAGTGCTAGAGATACCCATGGCTACACCTTC
TRBD1 | TRBJ2-7 | TRBV10-2 | CASSRGQEISSYEQYF | TGCGCCAGCAGTCGGGGACAGGAAATCAGCTCCTACGAGCAGTACTTC
TRBD2 | TRBJ2-1 | TRBV24-1 | CATSDGTSGRGHEQFF | TGTGCCACCAGTGATGGGACTAGCGGGAGAGGCCATGAGCAGTTCTTC
NA | TRBJ1-2 | TRBV30 | CAWRERRYGYTF | TGTGCCTGGAGGGAACGTAGGTATGGCTACACCTTC
NA | TRBJ1-5 | TRBV7-9 | CASSRFGAGVNQPQHF | TGTGCCAGCAGCCGATTCGGGGCAGGGGTCAATCAGCCCCAGCATTTT
TRBD2 | TRBJ2-2 | TRBV10-3 | CAISEPGIAGGPGNTGELFF | TGTGCCATCAGTGAACCCGGGATAGCGGGAGGGCCCGGGAACACCGGGGAGCTGTTTTTT
NA | TRBJ1-5 | TRBV5-6 | CASSWGDSNQPQHF | TGTGCCAGCAGCTGGGGGGATAGCAATCAGCCCCAGCATTTT
NA | TRBJ1-4 | TRBV6-5 | CASSPLGNEKLFF | TGTGCCAGCAGCCCCCTAGGGAATGAAAAACTGTTTTTT
NA | TRBJ1-4 | TRBV28 | CASSLPGVGEKLFF | TGTGCCAGCAGTTTGCCAGGGGTGGGGGAAAAACTGTTTTTT
NA | TRBJ2-2 | TRBV7-2 | CASSFAGMNTGELFF | TGTGCCAGCAGCTTTGCCGGGATGAACACCGGGGAGCTGTTTTTT
NA | TRBJ1-5 | TRBV6-1 | CASSEAGGLAQPQHF | TGTGCCAGCAGTGAAGCCGGAGGGTTGGCTCAGCCCCAGCATTTT
NA | TRBJ1-4 | TRBV6-5 | CASSYRGRSNEKLFF | TGTGCCAGCAGTTACCGCGGACGGTCTAATGAAAAACTGTTTTTT
NA | TRBJ2-7 | TRBV15 | CATSRDPGRLFEQYF | TGTGCCACCAGCAGAGATCCCGGCCGGTTGTTCGAGCAGTACTTC